This is a list of T cell receptor beta chains from one sample in a study of cytomegalovirus exposure and HLA in healthy donors. The repertoire was sequenced with immunoSEQ multiplex PCR; TCRdb's copy has only in-frame clones and lacks some. The data hold 50,000 to 60,000 clones, with approximately 70% observed a single time. Input material: PBMCs. Every receptor here comes from a man between 18 and 35 years old in good health and CMV-seronegative. CDR3s include the opening cysteine and the closing phenylalanine or tryptophan. The order of the fields is D gene, clone size, J gene, V gene, CDR3 protein, CDR3 DNA. The D gene is left open where the match is weak. A row's size may be missing; if present it is once, few, many or a size class.

D: .; size: .; J: TRBJ2-2; V: TRBV7-9; CDR3: CASSSGSANTGELFF; DNA: TGTGCCAGCAGCTCGGGATCCGCGAACACCGGGGAGCTGTTTTTT
D: .; size: .; J: TRBJ2-5; V: TRBV29-1; CDR3: CSVEGARQVEGQSQETQYF; DNA: TGCAGCGTTGAGGGTGCCCGGCAGGTAGAAGGACAGTCCCAAGAGACCCAGTACTTC
D: TRBD1; size: .; J: TRBJ1-6; V: TRBV18; CDR3: CASARLQGKGSPLHF; DNA: TGTGCCAGCGCACGGTTACAGGGGAAGGGTTCACCCCTCCACTTT
D: .; size: .; J: TRBJ2-7; V: TRBV13; CDR3: CASSSSDRPNEQYF; DNA: TGTGCCAGCAGCTCCTCCGACAGGCCCAACGAGCAGTACTTC
D: .; size: once; J: TRBJ2-3; V: TRBV7-9; CDR3: CASSLPSAGLMQYF; DNA: TGTGCCAGCAGCTTACCCTCGGCGGGACTGATGCAGTATTTT
D: TRBD1; size: few; J: TRBJ1-4; V: TRBV27; CDR3: CASSADRGDEKLFF; DNA: TGTGCCAGCAGTGCTGACAGGGGGGATGAAAAACTGTTTTTT
D: .; size: .; J: TRBJ2-7; V: TRBV5-1; CDR3: CASSLSGVYEQYF; DNA: TGCGCCAGCAGCTTGTCCGGGGTGTACGAGCAGTACTTC
D: .; size: .; J: TRBJ1-2; V: TRBV29-1; CDR3: CSVDPRAGYGYTF; DNA: TGCAGCGTTGATCCGCGCGCGGGCTATGGCTACACCTTC
D: .; size: few; J: TRBJ1-2; V: TRBV9; CDR3: CASSPRTAIYGYTF; DNA: TGTGCCAGCAGCCCCCGGACAGCCATCTATGGCTACACCTTC
D: .; size: .; J: TRBJ1-5; V: TRBV6-5; CDR3: CASRDTGYGNQPQHF; DNA: TGTGCCAGCAGGGATACAGGGTACGGCAATCAGCCCCAGCATTTT
D: TRBD2; size: .; J: TRBJ2-7; V: TRBV6-5; CDR3: CASSYGAGREQYF; DNA: TGTGCCAGCAGTTACGGAGCGGGAAGGGAGCAGTACTTC
D: TRBD2; size: .; J: TRBJ2-7; V: TRBV6-1; CDR3: CASSNLAGYEQYF; DNA: TGTGCCAGCAGTAACCTAGCGGGATACGAGCAGTACTTC
D: TRBD1; size: .; J: TRBJ2-5; V: TRBV9; CDR3: CASSTQGAQETQYF; DNA: TGTGCCAGCAGCACCCAGGGGGCCCAAGAGACCCAGTACTTC
D: .; size: .; J: TRBJ1-1; V: TRBV5-4; CDR3: CASSDAGPTEAFF; DNA: TGTGCCAGCAGCGACGCGGGCCCCACTGAAGCTTTCTTT
D: .; size: .; J: TRBJ1-1; V: TRBV4-3; CDR3: CASSQDPTKLGTEAFF; DNA: TGCGCCAGCAGCCAAGATCCCACTAAACTGGGCACTGAAGCTTTCTTT
D: .; size: few; J: TRBJ1-3; V: TRBV5-1; CDR3: CASSPQTGQNTIYF; DNA: TGCGCCAGCAGCCCCCAGACAGGCCAAAACACCATATATTTT
D: .; size: .; J: TRBJ2-7; V: TRBV11-2; CDR3: CASSSRDLPNEQYF; DNA: TGTGCCAGCAGCTCTCGGGACTTGCCAAACGAGCAGTACTTC
D: .; size: .; J: TRBJ2-1; V: TRBV7-7; CDR3: CASSRDSYNEQFF; DNA: TGTGCTAGCAGCCGAGACAGTTACAATGAGCAGTTCTTC